One and the same sample provided the 30 T cell receptor beta chains below, sequenced in a study of shared clonotypes between healthy human individuals. The repertoire was sequenced with immunoSEQ multiplex PCR; TCRdb's copy has only in-frame clones and lacks some. This table holds some 500,000 clones, roughly 95% found once. Sequences were obtained from naive CD4+ T cells sorted from blood. Stated subset: CD45RA+ positively selected. Receptors originate from a woman aged 25 to 39 in good health.

This rearrangement joins TRBV19 to TRBJ1-5; D remains unclear. Germline lookup yields CDR1 LNHDA and CDR2 SQIVND (reference sequence). The CDR3 sequence is 13 residues long. V dropped 8 bases and J dropped 3 bases, with 11 bases sitting between them. In DNA form, the CDR3 reads TGTGCCAGTGGGGAAGTATTCAATCAGCCCCAGCATTTT. This translates into CASGEVFNQPQHF.

This clone was seen once. This chain uses TRBV18 with TRBJ2-2; D remains ambiguous. The CDR3 loop spans 15 amino acids. Germline lookup yields CDR1 KGHSH and CDR2 LQKENI. Trimming left V 1 base short and J 0 bases short, with 6 bases between. The CDR3 spells CASSPRDANTGELFF. In DNA, the CDR3 is TGTGCCAGCTCACCACGGGATGCGAACACCGGGGAGCTGTTTTTT. The whole variable domain, filled in from reference TRBV18 and TRBJ2-2, reads NAGVMQNPRHLVRRRGQEARLRCSPMKGHSHVYWYRQLPEEGLKFMVYLQKENIIDESGMPKERFSAEFPKEGPSILRIQQVVRGDSAAYFCASSPRDANTGELFFGEGSRLTVL.

The chain combines TRBV7-6 with TRBJ2-5, with 7 bases lining up with TRBD2. The end of the DNA fits TRBJ2-7 better, so the J call may be wrong. From germline, CDR1 is SGHVS and CDR2 FNYEAQ. The CDR3 totals 15 residues. CDR3 nucleotide sequence: TGTGCCAGCAGCGGGGGGACTAACCCAACCTACGAGCAGTACTTC. Translating gives CASSGGTNPTYEQYF.

The chain links TRBV19 to TRBJ1-5; D might be TRBD1 (6 bases). This CDR3 comprises 18 residues. V was shortened by 3 bases and J by 3 bases, with 21 bases between the two germline ends. CDR1 and CDR2 (germline): LNHDA, SQIVND (reference sequence). The CDR3 DNA sequence: TGTGCCAGTAGTATGGATCAGGGGTCAGCACCGAACAATCAGCCCCAGCATTTT. This sequence encodes CASSMDQGSAPNNQPQHF.

The chain couples TRBV2 to TRBJ2-7, with 12 bases aligning to TRBD2. The CDR3 consists of 15 residues. CDR1 and CDR2 (germline): SNHLY, FYNNEI. The J segment lost 7 bases and the V segment lost 6 bases, leaving 10 bases of the junction unmatched. The CDR3 loop is CASRGTSGSQGEQYF. The CDR3 nucleotides are TGTGCCAGCAGGGGGACTAGCGGGTCCCAAGGAGAGCAGTACTTC.

The chain recombines TRBV21-1 with TRBJ2-7; the table's D call, TRBD2, has no DNA check behind it. TRBV21-1 is deemed a pseudogene. The CDR3 contains 16 residues. CDR3 in amino acids: CASNRLSGSENYEQYF. In DNA form, the CDR3 reads TGTGCCAGCAATCGGCTAAGCGGGAGTGAGAACTACGAGCAGTACTTC.

V usage is TRBV10-3 and J usage is TRBJ2-6; no clear D. V dropped 4 bases and J dropped 0 bases, with 7 bases sitting between them. The CDR3 loop spans 15 amino acids. The germline CDR1 and CDR2 sequences are ENHRY and SYGVKD. The CDR3 loop reads CAISVGNSGANVLTF. The DNA of the CDR3 is TGTGCCATCAGTGTGGGGAACTCTGGGGCCAACGTCCTGACTTTC.

The chain is built from TRBV6-6 and TRBJ2-7; D perhaps matches TRBD1 (5 bases). This CDR3 has 16 amino acids. Trimming took off 1 base at V and 2 bases at J, with 15 bases between the two ends. From germline, CDR1 is MNHNY and CDR2 SVGAGI (reference sequence). The CDR3 sequence: CASSYFRAGLTYEQYF. CDR3 bases: TGTGCCAGCAGTTACTTTAGGGCAGGGCTTACCTACGAGCAGTACTTC.

V usage is TRBV27 and J usage is TRBJ1-1, with D uncertain. Germline lookup yields CDR1 MNHEY and CDR2 SMNVEV (reference sequence). The V end lost 9 bases, the J end lost 10 bases, and 12 bases lay between the germline ends. This CDR3 comprises 10 residues. CDR3: CARSLLRAFF. The CDR3 DNA is TGTGCCAGGTCCTTACTCCGAGCTTTCTTT.

The V call is TRBV28, the J call TRBJ1-1; 10 bases agree with TRBD1. V was clipped by 7 bases and J by 4 bases; unmatched bases: 15. The CDR3 loop spans 17 amino acids. Germline V gene sequence: CDR1 MDHEN, CDR2 SYDVKM. The CDR3 DNA follows: TGTGCCAGCATATGGGACAGGGGCCACTTAGCTAGCACTGAAGCTTTCTTT. Its translation is CASIWDRGHLASTEAFF.

The gene calls are TRBV28 and TRBJ2-7; the match to TRBD2 covers 10 bases. Germline CDR1 reads MDHEN; CDR2 reads SYDVKM. The junction had 6 bases not matched to a gene; V was cut back by 5 bases and J by 2 bases. The CDR3 length is 15 residues. DNA for the CDR3: TGTGCCAGCAGTAGCCTAGCGGGAGCCGCCTACGAGCAGTACTTC. Residues: CASSSLAGAAYEQYF.

The J gene is TRBJ2-2, the V gene TRBV27, with a weak D call TRBD2 (5 bases). Germline CDR1 MNHEY, CDR2 SMNVEV (reference sequence). CDR3 length: 14 residues. V was shortened by 7 bases and J by 6 bases, with 15 bases between the two germline ends. The CDR3 sequence: CASKKSGKAGELFF. The CDR3 DNA reads as TGTGCCAGCAAAAAGTCGGGGAAGGCCGGGGAGCTGTTTTTT.

The chain couples TRBV27 to TRBJ2-1; 14 bases fit TRBD2. V was clipped by 5 bases and J by 8 bases; unmatched bases: 17. Germline assignment: CDR1 MNHEY and CDR2 SMNVEV (reference sequence). CDR3 length equals 19 residues. CDR3 sequence (DNA): TGTGCCAGCAGTCCTACTTTGACTAGCGGGAGGGCCGTGTTAGATGAGCAGTTCTTC. Its protein product is CASSPTLTSGRAVLDEQFF.

The V call is TRBV6-6, the J call TRBJ2-7; TRBD2 agrees at 9 bases. CDR3 size: 14 residues. V trimming: 6 bases; J trimming: 2 bases; junction bases outside the gene matches: 5. CDR1 is MNHNY and CDR2 is SVGAGI in the germline V gene (reference sequence). CDR3 in DNA: TGTGCCAGCAGCCGACTAGCGGCTGCCTACGAGCAGTACTTC. Translation gives CASSRLAAAYEQYF.

This clone was seen only once. V and J are TRBV7-2 and TRBJ1-3; D gene unclear. CDR1 SGHTA and CDR2 FQGNSA come from the germline V gene. This CDR3 is built from 14 residues. Trimming took off 1 base at V and 1 base at J, with 5 bases between the two ends. In nucleotides, the CDR3 is TGTGCCAGCAGCTTAGGAGGTTCTGGAAACACCATATATTTT. Its translation is CASSLGGSGNTIYF.

V gene TRBV7-2 combines with J gene TRBJ2-5; no clear D. Trimming cost V 5 bases and J 11 bases, with 12 bases left between them. CDR3 size: 11 residues. CDR1 and CDR2 (germline): SGHTA, FQGNSA. This CDR3 is CASSALTEQYF. The CDR3 DNA follows: TGTGCCAGCAGCGCGCTAACGGAGCAGTACTTC.

V gene TRBV6-5 combines with J gene TRBJ2-1, with a possible D match to TRBD2 (5 bases). The germline gives CDR1 MNHEY, CDR2 SVGAGI. V dropped 4 bases and J dropped 6 bases, with 16 bases sitting between them. The CDR3 spans 15 residues. Written as DNA, the CDR3 is TGTGCCAGCAGTTCCCAAGCGGCGCTCCTCAATGAGCAGTTCTTC. This gives the protein CASSSQAALLNEQFF.

The rearrangement links TRBV4-1 to TRBJ1-1; D ambiguous. The ends were cut back, 5 bases at V and 0 bases at J, with 16 bases in the middle. Germline V gives CDR1 MGHRA, CDR2 YSYEKL. CDR3 length: 16 residues. Here the CDR3 reads CASSYSVQAVNTEAFF. DNA of the CDR3: TGCGCCAGCAGCTACTCCGTACAAGCTGTGAACACTGAAGCTTTCTTT.

This rearrangement joins TRBV5-6 to TRBJ2-1; the match to TRBD1 covers 7 bases. CDR3 length: 15 residues. Losses at the gene ends were 1 base for V and 4 bases for J; bases not matched to a gene: 5. CDR1 and CDR2 from the germline V gene are SGHDT and YYEEEE. CDR3 nucleotide sequence: TGTGCCAGCAGCTTGCCCGGGACAGCTTACAATGAGCAGTTCTTC. It is translated as CASSLPGTAYNEQFF.

This chain joins TRBV4-1 and TRBJ2-1, with 8 bases aligning to TRBD1. CDR3 length equals 16 residues. CDR1 is MGHRA, CDR2 YSYEKL, per germline. V lost 3 bases to trimming and J lost 8 bases; unmatched junction nucleotides: 12. Here the CDR3 reads CASSHGQGGRFHEQFF. DNA for the CDR3: TGCGCCAGCAGCCATGGACAGGGAGGTAGGTTCCATGAGCAGTTCTTC.

The chain couples TRBV11-1 to TRBJ1-4; weak D call: TRBD1 (5 bases). V shed 5 bases and J shed 7 bases, with 17 bases lying between them. CDR1 is SGHAT and CDR2 is FQDESV in the germline V gene (reference sequence). This CDR3 region has 15 residues. In DNA form, the CDR3 reads TGTGCCAGCAGCATGGGGACCTCCATCCGTGAAAAACTGTTTTTT. It codes for CASSMGTSIREKLFF.

The chain links TRBV5-1 to TRBJ2-7; D is perhaps TRBD1 (5 bases). Trimming removed 5 bases at V and 3 bases at J, with 15 bases between. CDR1 and CDR2 (germline): SGHRS, YFSETQ. This CDR3 comprises 14 residues. The DNA for the CDR3 is TGCGCCAGCAGTCCTAGGACACCCCACTACGAGCAGTACTTC. This encodes CASSPRTPHYEQYF.

This chain connects TRBV14 to TRBJ1-2; possibly TRBD1 for D (6 bases). Germline V CDR1 and CDR2: SGHDN, FVKESK. Trimming took 4 bases from V and 6 from J, leaving 18 bases between them. The CDR3 runs 15 residues. Here the CDR3 reads CASSPFAGGLDGYTF. CDR3 sequence (DNA): TGTGCCAGCAGCCCCTTCGCCGGGGGGCTCGATGGCTACACCTTC.

The chain has TRBV11-2 and TRBJ2-7; tentative D call: TRBD1 (6 bases). Germline V gene data show CDR1 as SGHAT and CDR2 as FQNNGV. The CDR3 spans 12 residues. V lost 4 bases to trimming and J lost 4 bases, with 8 bases between them. The DNA for the CDR3 is TGTGCCAGCAGCTCGACAGGATACGAGCAGTACTTC. This codes for CASSSTGYEQYF.

This chain connects TRBV28 to TRBJ1-4; no clear D gene. Per germline, CDR1 MDHEN and CDR2 SYDVKM. This CDR3 has 16 amino acids. Trimming cost V 5 bases and J 7 bases, with 20 bases left between them. CDR3 nucleotide sequence: TGTGCCAGCAGTACACGGACGGGCGGGTACGGTGAAAAACTGTTTTTT. It codes for CASSTRTGGYGEKLFF.

This chain links TRBV19 with TRBJ2-1, with TRBD2 as a possible D gene (5 bases). This CDR3 spans 14 amino acids. Trimming took 1 base from V and 7 from J, leaving 11 bases between them. Germline CDR1 reads LNHDA; CDR2 reads SQIVND (reference sequence). For the CDR3, the DNA is TGTGCCAGTAGTATAGCGCCACGGGGTAATGAGCAGTTCTTC. Translated: CASSIAPRGNEQFF.

The rearrangement uses TRBV30 and TRBJ2-5, with a tentative D call TRBD2 (7 bases). The CDR3 loop spans 13 amino acids. Trimming cost V 2 bases and J 3 bases, with 10 bases left between them. Per the germline V gene, CDR1 is GTSNPN and CDR2 is SVGIG (reference sequence). The CDR3 coding sequence is TGTGCCTGGAGTTCGGGGGGCAAAGAGACCCAGTACTTC. Encoded protein: CAWSSGGKETQYF.

The J gene is TRBJ1-5, the V gene TRBV28, with D possibly matching TRBD1 (5 bases). The germline CDR1 and CDR2 sequences are MDHEN and SYDVKM. The CDR3 consists of 16 residues. The V gene lost 4 bases and the J gene lost 0 bases, with 13 bases spanning the gap. Here the CDR3 reads CASSYSTAYSNQPQHF. The CDR3 coding sequence is TGTGCCAGCAGTTATTCGACAGCCTATAGCAATCAGCCCCAGCATTTT.

The chain links TRBV11-3 to TRBJ2-7, with D hard to call. Trimming removed 3 bases at V and 2 bases at J, with 14 bases between. The CDR3 spans 15 residues. Germline-derived CDR1 and CDR2 are SGHNT and YENEEA. The CDR3 sequence: CASSFVDLLTYEQYF. Written as DNA, the CDR3 is TGTGCCAGCAGCTTTGTTGACTTGTTAACCTACGAGCAGTACTTC.

V and J are TRBV19 and TRBJ2-1; 7 positions agree with TRBD1. The J segment lost 4 bases and the V segment lost 5 bases, leaving 11 bases of the junction unmatched. Germline loops: CDR1 LNHDA, CDR2 SQIVND (reference sequence). The CDR3 is 16 amino acids. For the CDR3, the DNA is TGTGCCAGTAGTCTTACAGGGACAGTACAATACAATGAGCAGTTCTTC. Protein product: CASSLTGTVQYNEQFF.